This T cell receptor beta chain was found in a study of CD8+CD57+ T cells in acquired aplastic anemia. Study-wide background: Sorted CD4+ and CD8+ cells yielded roughly 3.1 ug of DNA on average.

Notes on the study in general: Researchers reported that CD8+ Simpson's diversity was not significantly different in patients versus controls.

V gave up 0 bases and J gave up 0 bases; unmatched junction bases: 9. CDR1 is DFQATT and CDR2 is SNEGSKA in the germline V gene (reference sequence). The CDR3 length is 18 residues. Comment on this clonotype: Its antigen is unknown.

For sequencing, patients were chosen who had shown expansion of CD8+CD57+ cells by flow cytometry. The template used for profiling TCR beta VDJ and CDR3 was genomic DNA. TCRdb re-called the reads with MiXCR, one entry per CDR3 protein. The sample holds 200,000 to 250,000 distinct CDR3 sequences, 40% to 60% seen once. The rearrangement links TRBV20-1 to TRBJ1-4; 8 nucleotides align to TRBD1. The TCR was taken from a human donor with aplastic anemia. Specimen: sorted CD4+, CD8+, or CD8+CD57+ T cells (not recorded which) from PBMCs. CDR3 bases: TGCAGTGCTAGAGATCCGGACAGGGCCGCCGCAACTAATGAAAAACTGTTTTTT. This codes for CSARDPDRAAATNEKLFF.